A single sample is the source of the 8 T cell receptor beta chains below, sequenced in a study of shared T cell receptors in the human thymus. TCRdb's copy holds only in-frame clones and misses some; the assay was immunoSEQ multiplex PCR. The table includes roughly 560,000 clones, 75% to 85% detected once. The same sample was also studied in work on human thymus T cells.

The sample was thymocytes. Receptors were obtained from a boy under three years old with a congenital heart defect.

Comments on this clone: Distinct nucleotide sequences in the sample also encode this CDR3. The chain has TRBV18 and TRBJ2-2; possible D gene TRBD2, 6 bases. The CDR3 spans 15 residues. Trimming pared 3 bases from V and 0 bases from J, leaving 8 bases between. CDR1 is KGHSH, CDR2 LQKENI, per germline. CDR3: CASSPGRTNTGELFF. The CDR3 DNA reads as TGTGCCAGCTCACCCGGGAGAACGAACACCGGGGAGCTGTTTTTT.

J is TRBJ2-1 and V is TRBV30, with 10 bases that match TRBD2. V gave up 3 bases and J gave up 4 bases; unmatched junction bases: 0. The CDR3 has 13 amino acids. Germline V gene data show CDR1 as GTSNPN and CDR2 as SVGIG (reference sequence). CDR3 amino acids: CAWRLAGYNEQFF. In DNA form, the CDR3 reads TGTGCCTGGAGACTAGCGGGATACAATGAGCAGTTCTTC.

This chain links TRBV2 with TRBJ1-1, with D possibly TRBD1 on 5 matching bases. The ends were cut back, 4 bases at V and 4 bases at J, with 25 bases in the middle. The CDR3 is 18 amino acids. Germline-derived CDR1 and CDR2 are SNHLY and FYNNEI. The DNA of the CDR3 is TGTGCCAGCAGTGCCCGGCACCCCCCCGTGCGGGGGGGCACTGAAGCTTTCTTT. Amino acid sequence: CASSARHPPVRGGTEAFF.

The chain joins TRBV5-6 to TRBJ2-1, with 9 nucleotides matching TRBD1. Trimming cost V 5 bases and J 8 bases; bases outside gene matches: 14. The CDR3 is 16 residues long. Germline V gene data show CDR1 as SGHDT and CDR2 as YYEEEE. The CDR3 region is CASSCSGWDRAYEQFF. In nucleotides, the CDR3 is TGTGCCAGCAGTTGCTCCGGCTGGGACAGGGCTTATGAGCAGTTCTTC.

The V and J genes are TRBV2 and TRBJ2-3; the D gene is possibly TRBD2 (6 bases). Germline values: CDR1 SNHLY, CDR2 FYNNEI. V lost 1 base and J 0 bases, leaving 11 bases between the germline ends. This CDR3 is 16 amino acids long. The CDR3 coding sequence is TGTGCCAGCAGTGAAGTTTGCGGGGCTAGCACAGATACGCAGTATTTT. Amino acids: CASSEVCGASTDTQYF.

The chain links TRBV7-2 to TRBJ2-2, with TRBD1 matching over 9 bases. Germline values: CDR1 SGHTA, CDR2 FQGNSA. The CDR3 sequence is 18 residues long. With 5 bases clipped from V and 4 bases from J, the junction kept 14 bases outside the gene matches. DNA for the CDR3: TGTGCCAGCAGCGGAGAGGGGCTGGACAGGGGCCCCACCGGGGAGCTGTTTTTT. Residues: CASSGEGLDRGPTGELFF.

The rearrangement joins TRBV5-6 to TRBJ2-7; 7 nucleotides line up with TRBD2. Trimming removed 2 bases from V and 6 bases from J; junction bases left unmatched: 11. This CDR3 comprises 15 residues. Germline CDR1 SGHDT, CDR2 YYEEEE. The CDR3 here is CASSFLFAGEGEQYF. In DNA, the CDR3 is TGTGCCAGCAGCTTCCTTTTCGCGGGAGAGGGCGAGCAGTACTTC.

V gene TRBV9 combines with J gene TRBJ2-1, with 11 bases fitting TRBD1. V lost 0 bases to trimming and J lost 6 bases; unmatched junction nucleotides: 5. The CDR3 loop spans 16 amino acids. Germline CDR1 and CDR2: SGDLS and YYNGEE. CDR3 loop: CASSVETGTGGNEQFF. The DNA for the CDR3 is TGTGCCAGCAGCGTAGAGACCGGGACAGGGGGCAATGAGCAGTTCTTC.